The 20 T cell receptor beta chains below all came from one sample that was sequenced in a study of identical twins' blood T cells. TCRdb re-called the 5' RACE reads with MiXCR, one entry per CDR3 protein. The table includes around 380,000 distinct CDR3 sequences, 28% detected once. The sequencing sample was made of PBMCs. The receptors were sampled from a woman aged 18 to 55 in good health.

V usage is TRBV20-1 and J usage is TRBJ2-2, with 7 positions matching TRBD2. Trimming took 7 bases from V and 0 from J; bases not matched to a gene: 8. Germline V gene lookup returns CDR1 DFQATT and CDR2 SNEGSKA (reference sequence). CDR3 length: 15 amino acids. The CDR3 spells CSVATGTTNTGELFF. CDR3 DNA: TGCAGTGTTGCTACCGGGACTACGAACACCGGGGAGCTGTTTTTT.

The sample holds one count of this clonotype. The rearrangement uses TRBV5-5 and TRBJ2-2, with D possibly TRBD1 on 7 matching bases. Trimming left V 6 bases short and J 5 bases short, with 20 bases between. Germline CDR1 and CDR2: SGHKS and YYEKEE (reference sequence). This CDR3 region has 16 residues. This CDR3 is CASTRGDGIRTGELFF. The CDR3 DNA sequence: TGTGCCAGCACCAGGGGGGATGGGATTAGGACCGGGGAGCTGTTTTTT.

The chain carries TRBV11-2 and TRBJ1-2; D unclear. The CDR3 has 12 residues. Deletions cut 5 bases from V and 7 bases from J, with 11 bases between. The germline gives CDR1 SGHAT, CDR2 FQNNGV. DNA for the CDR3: TGTGCCAGCAGCCTCGGACCCTGTGGCTACACCTTC. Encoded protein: CASSLGPCGYTF.

CDR3 in DNA: TGTGCCACGGGAGGGGAGCAGTACTTC. It translates to CATGGEQYF. The chain joins TRBV28 to TRBJ2-7; 8 nucleotides align to TRBD2. The V gene's germline CDR1 is MDHEN and CDR2 SYDVKM. Trimming took 10 bases from V and 7 from J; bases not matched to a gene: 0. The CDR3 consists of 9 residues.

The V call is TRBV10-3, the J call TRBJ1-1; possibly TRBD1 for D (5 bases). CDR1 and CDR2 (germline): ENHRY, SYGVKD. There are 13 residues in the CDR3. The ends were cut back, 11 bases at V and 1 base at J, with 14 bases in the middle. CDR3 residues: CAVMGTANTEAFF. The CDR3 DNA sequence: TGTGCCGTCATGGGGACCGCGAACACTGAAGCTTTCTTT.

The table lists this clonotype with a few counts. CDR3 DNA sequence: TGTGCCATCACGCGACCGGGCTACGAGCAGTACTTC. Encoded protein: CAITRPGYEQYF. The chain couples TRBV10-3 to TRBJ2-7, with unresolved D. CDR3 length equals 12 residues. The germline gives CDR1 ENHRY, CDR2 SYGVKD. Deletions cut 7 bases from V and 3 bases from J, with 10 bases between.

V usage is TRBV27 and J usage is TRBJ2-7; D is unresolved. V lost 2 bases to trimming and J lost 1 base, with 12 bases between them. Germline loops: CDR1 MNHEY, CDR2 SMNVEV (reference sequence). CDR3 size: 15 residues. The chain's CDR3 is CASSLRRVASYEQYF. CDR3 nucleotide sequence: TGTGCCAGCAGTTTACGTCGTGTCGCTTCCTACGAGCAGTACTTC.

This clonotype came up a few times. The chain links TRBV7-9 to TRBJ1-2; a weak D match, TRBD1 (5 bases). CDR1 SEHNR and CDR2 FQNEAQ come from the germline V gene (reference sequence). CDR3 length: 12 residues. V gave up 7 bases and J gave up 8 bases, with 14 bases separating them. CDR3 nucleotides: TGTGCCAGCACCGCTTTAGGGGACGGCTACACCTTC. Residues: CASTALGDGYTF. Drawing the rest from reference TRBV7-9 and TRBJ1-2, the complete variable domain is DTGVSQNPRHKITKRGQNVTFRCDPISEHNRLYWYRQTLGQGPEFLTYFQNEAQLEKSRLLSDRFSAERPKGSFSTLEIQRTEQGDSAMYLCASTALGDGYTFGSGTRLTVV.

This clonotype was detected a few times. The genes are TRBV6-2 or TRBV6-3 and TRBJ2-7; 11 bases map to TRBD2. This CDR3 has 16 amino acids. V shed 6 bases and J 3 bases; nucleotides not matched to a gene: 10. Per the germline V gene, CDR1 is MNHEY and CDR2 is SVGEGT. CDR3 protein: CASSQKPSGGIYEQYF. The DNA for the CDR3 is TGTGCCAGCAGCCAAAAACCTAGCGGGGGGATCTACGAGCAGTACTTC.

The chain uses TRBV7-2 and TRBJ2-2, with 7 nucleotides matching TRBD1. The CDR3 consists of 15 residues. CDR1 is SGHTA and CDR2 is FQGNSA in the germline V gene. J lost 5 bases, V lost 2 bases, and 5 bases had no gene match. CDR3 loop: CASSLQTGSTGELFF. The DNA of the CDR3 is TGTGCCAGCAGCTTACAGACAGGGAGTACCGGGGAGCTGTTTTTT.

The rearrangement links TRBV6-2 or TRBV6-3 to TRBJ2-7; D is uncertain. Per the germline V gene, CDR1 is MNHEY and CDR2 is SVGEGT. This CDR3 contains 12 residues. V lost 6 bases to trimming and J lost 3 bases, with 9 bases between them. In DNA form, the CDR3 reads TGTGCCAGCAGCAGCCTTAACTACGAGCAGTACTTC. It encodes CASSSLNYEQYF.

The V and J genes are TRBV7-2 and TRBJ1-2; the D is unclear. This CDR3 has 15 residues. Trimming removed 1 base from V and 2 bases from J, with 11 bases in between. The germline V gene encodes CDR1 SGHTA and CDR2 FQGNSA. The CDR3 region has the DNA TGTGCCAGCAGCTTAGAAGCGGGCAGAAACTATGGCTACACCTTC. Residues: CASSLEAGRNYGYTF.

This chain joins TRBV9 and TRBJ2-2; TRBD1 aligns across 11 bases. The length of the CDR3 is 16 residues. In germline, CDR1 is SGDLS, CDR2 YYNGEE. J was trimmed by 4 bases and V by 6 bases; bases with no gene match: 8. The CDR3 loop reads CASTLRGTGGTGELFF. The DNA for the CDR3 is TGTGCCAGCACCCTCAGAGGGACAGGGGGCACCGGGGAGCTGTTTTTT.

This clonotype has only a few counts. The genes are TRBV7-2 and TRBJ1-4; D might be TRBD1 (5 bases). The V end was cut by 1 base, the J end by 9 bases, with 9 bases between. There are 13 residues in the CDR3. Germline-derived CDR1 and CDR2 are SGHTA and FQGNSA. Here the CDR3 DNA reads TGTGCCAGCAGCTTAGATCCAGGGAAAAAACTGTTTTTT. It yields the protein CASSLDPGKKLFF.

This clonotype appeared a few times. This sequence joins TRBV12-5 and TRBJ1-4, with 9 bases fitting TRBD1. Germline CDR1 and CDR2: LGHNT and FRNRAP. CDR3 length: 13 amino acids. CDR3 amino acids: CALWDRENEKLFF. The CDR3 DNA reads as TGTGCCCTCTGGGACAGGGAAAATGAAAAACTGTTTTTT.

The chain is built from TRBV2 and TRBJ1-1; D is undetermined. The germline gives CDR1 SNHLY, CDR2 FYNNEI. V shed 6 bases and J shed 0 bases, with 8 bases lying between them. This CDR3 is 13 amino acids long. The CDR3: CASRTSLNTEAFF. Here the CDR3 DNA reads TGTGCCAGCAGAACTAGTCTGAACACTGAAGCTTTCTTT.

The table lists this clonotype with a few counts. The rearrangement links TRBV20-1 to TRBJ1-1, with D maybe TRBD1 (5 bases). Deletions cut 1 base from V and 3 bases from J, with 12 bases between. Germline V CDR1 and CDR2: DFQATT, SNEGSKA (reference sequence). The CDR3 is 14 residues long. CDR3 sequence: CSARAWGRDTEAFF. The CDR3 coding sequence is TGCAGTGCTAGAGCGTGGGGGAGGGACACTGAAGCTTTCTTT.

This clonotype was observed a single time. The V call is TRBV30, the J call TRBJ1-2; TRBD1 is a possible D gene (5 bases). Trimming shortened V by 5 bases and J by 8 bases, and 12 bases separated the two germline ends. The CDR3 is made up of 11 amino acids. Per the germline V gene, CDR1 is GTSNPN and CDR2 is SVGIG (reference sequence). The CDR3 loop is CAWWEGRGYTF. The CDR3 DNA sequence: TGTGCCTGGTGGGAGGGGAGAGGCTACACCTTC.

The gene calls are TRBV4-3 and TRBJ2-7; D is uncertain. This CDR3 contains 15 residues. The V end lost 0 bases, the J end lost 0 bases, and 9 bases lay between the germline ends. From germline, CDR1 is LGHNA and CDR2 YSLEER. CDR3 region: CASSQESGFSYEQYF. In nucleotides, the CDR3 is TGCGCCAGCAGCCAAGAGTCGGGTTTCTCCTACGAGCAGTACTTC.

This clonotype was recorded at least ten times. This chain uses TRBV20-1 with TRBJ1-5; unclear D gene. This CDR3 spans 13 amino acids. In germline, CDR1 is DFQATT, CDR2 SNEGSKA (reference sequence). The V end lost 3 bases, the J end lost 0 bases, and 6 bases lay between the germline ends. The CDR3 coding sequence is TGCAGTGCTAGTAAGGATAGCAATCAGCCCCAGCATTTT. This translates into CSASKDSNQPQHF.